This T cell receptor (beta chain) was recovered during a study of blood T cells in healthy people across ages. The use of a sample-barcoded 5' primer and a J-beta primer mix characterized a second PCR of roughly 6 to 12 cycles. TCRdb reprocessed the 5' RACE reads with MiXCR, giving one entry per CDR3 protein. The sample has 920,000 or so distinct CDR3 sequences; around 43% are singletons. V gave up 0 bases and J gave up 8 bases, with 15 bases separating them. The CDR3 is 14 residues long. Germline CDR1 is SGDLS and CDR2 is YYNGEE. At least 6 million PBMCs were isolated per sample. The material sequenced was blood. This TCR was sampled from a woman aged 55-75 years in good health. This sequence joins TRBV9 and TRBJ2-7; D is ambiguous. The CDR3 reads CASSVGQLDSKQYF. The CDR3 nucleotides read TGTGCCAGCAGCGTAGGCCAGCTGGATAGCAAGCAGTACTTC.